This TCR beta chain was documented in a study of blood T cell repertoires in COVID-19. About the study: The analysed material was cDNA or gDNA that came from T cells, B-cell-depleted T cells, or PBMCs.

In the original workflow: Estimated nucleated cell counts came from reference gene primer amplification. TCRdb's copy holds only in-frame clones and misses some; the assay was immunoSEQ multiplex PCR. The DNA was the basis for D and trimming; V, J and clone size are from that table. The sample has around 340,000 clones, roughly 90% seen once. While infection was still active, Seattle patients were enrolled and then followed longitudinally. This clone was seen more than once but under ten times. V lost 3 bases and J 1 base, leaving 16 bases between the germline ends. Germline V gene lookup returns CDR1 DFQATT and CDR2 SNEGSKA (reference sequence). The CDR3 has 15 amino acids.

The chain combines TRBV20-1 with TRBJ2-7, with D perhaps matching TRBD1 (6 bases). This sequence originates from a woman in her sixties with COVID-19, enrolled during active disease. The sequenced sample was peripheral blood. CDR3 sequence: CSASTGRSSSYEQYF. The CDR3 DNA is TGCAGTGCTAGTACAGGGCGAAGTTCTTCCTACGAGCAGTACTTC.